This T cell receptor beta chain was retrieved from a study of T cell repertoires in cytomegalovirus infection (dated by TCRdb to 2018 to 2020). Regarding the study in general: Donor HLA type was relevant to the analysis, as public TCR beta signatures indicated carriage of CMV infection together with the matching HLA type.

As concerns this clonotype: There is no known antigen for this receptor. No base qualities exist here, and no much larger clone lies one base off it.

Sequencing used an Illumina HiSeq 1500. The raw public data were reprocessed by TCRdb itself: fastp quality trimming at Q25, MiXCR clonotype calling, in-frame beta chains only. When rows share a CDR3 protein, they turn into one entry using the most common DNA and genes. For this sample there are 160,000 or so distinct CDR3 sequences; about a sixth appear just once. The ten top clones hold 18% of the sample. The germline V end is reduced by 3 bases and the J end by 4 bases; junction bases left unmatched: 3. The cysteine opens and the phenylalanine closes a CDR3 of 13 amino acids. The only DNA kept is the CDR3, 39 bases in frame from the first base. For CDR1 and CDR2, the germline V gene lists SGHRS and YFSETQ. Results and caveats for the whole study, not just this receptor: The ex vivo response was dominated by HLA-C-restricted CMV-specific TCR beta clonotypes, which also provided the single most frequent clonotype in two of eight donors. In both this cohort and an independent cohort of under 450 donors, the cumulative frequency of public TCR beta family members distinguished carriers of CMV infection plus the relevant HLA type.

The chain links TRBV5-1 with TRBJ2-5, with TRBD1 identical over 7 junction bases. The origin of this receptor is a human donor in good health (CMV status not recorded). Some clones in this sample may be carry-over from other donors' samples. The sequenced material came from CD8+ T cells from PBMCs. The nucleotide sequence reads TGCGCCAGCAGCTCCCGACAGGGAGAGACCCAGTACTTC. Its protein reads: CASSSRQGETQYF.